This note documents a single TCR beta chain sequence. CDR3 length: 16 amino acids. Trimming cost V 2 bases and J 1 base, with 15 bases left between them. From germline, CDR1 is SEHNR and CDR2 FQNEAQ (reference sequence). The data belong to a study of blood T cell repertoires in COVID-19. Data came from immunoSEQ multiplex PCR; TCRdb stores just in-frame clones and leaves some out. The sample lists about 230,000 clones, around 88% occurring once. This clonotype was obtained from a middle-aged woman with acute COVID-19. Sample: PBMCs or T cells enriched from blood (not recorded which). V and J are TRBV7-9 and TRBJ2-7, with D possibly TRBD2 on 7 matching bases. CDR3 residues: CASSLRGGLPSYEQYF. CDR3 sequence (DNA): TGTGCCAGCAGCTTAAGGGGGGGCCTGCCATCCTACGAGCAGTACTTC.